These 18 T cell receptor beta chains were sequenced from one sample in a study of T cell changes during pregnancy in multiple sclerosis. Some clones are missing from TCRdb's copy, which holds only in-frame ones; the method was immunoSEQ multiplex PCR. The sample has approximately 60,000 clones; approximately 92% are singletons. The material was peripheral blood, obtained in the first trimester of pregnancy. The source is a female donor with multiple sclerosis, enrolled in a pregnancy study.

The J gene is TRBJ1-1, the V gene TRBV5-1; 10 nucleotides line up with TRBD1. The germline V gene encodes CDR1 SGHRS and CDR2 YFSETQ. The CDR3 runs 15 residues. V shed 6 bases, J shed 0 bases, and the junction held 5 bases outside the gene matches. CDR3 region: CASTVTGGMNTEAFF. CDR3 coding DNA: TGCGCCAGCACCGTGACAGGGGGCATGAACACTGAAGCTTTCTTT.

The chain couples TRBV7-9 to TRBJ2-2; TRBD1 might be the D (6 bases). Trimming removed 3 bases from V and 0 bases from J, with 14 bases in between. Germline-derived CDR1 and CDR2 are SEHNR and FQNEAQ (reference sequence). CDR3 length: 17 amino acids. CDR3 sequence (DNA): TGTGCCAGCAGCTTTCCCCGGACAGCCCCGAACACCGGGGAGCTGTTTTTT. It codes for CASSFPRTAPNTGELFF.

This clone was picked up one time. The chain carries TRBV5-1 and TRBJ2-1; D might be TRBD2 (6 bases). Germline V lookup: CDR1 SGHRS, CDR2 YFSETQ. V lost 3 bases and J 0 bases, leaving 10 bases between the germline ends. This CDR3 has 15 amino acids. CDR3 loop: CASSYLASSYNEQFF. The CDR3 DNA reads TGCGCCAGCAGCTATCTAGCGTCCTCCTACAATGAGCAGTTCTTC. The variable domain in full, completed from reference TRBV5-1 and TRBJ2-1, reads KAGVTQTPRYLIKTRGQQVTLSCSPISGHRSVSWYQQTPGQGLQFLFEYFSETQRNKGNFPGRFSGRQFSNSRSEMNVSTLELGDSALYLCASSYLASSYNEQFFGPGTRLTVL.

The rearrangement joins TRBV19 to TRBJ2-7; TRBD2 aligns across 11 bases. Unmatched junction bases numbered 6, after V lost 8 bases and J lost 0 bases. Per germline, CDR1 LNHDA and CDR2 SQIVND (reference sequence). CDR3 length: 15 amino acids. The CDR3 sequence is CASRLTSGTSYEQYF. The CDR3 nucleotides are TGTGCCAGTCGCTTGACTAGCGGGACCTCCTACGAGCAGTACTTC.

The chain recombines TRBV28 with TRBJ1-4; 9 bases line up with TRBD1. The J segment lost 7 bases and the V segment lost 2 bases, leaving 5 bases of the junction unmatched. The germline gives CDR1 MDHEN, CDR2 SYDVKM. The CDR3 is 15 residues long. The CDR3 DNA reads as TGTGCCAGCAGTTTACCCGGGACAGGGCGTGAAAAACTGTTTTTT. The encoded protein is CASSLPGTGREKLFF.

V is TRBV7-9 and J is TRBJ1-2; TRBD1 agrees at 9 bases. Trimming took 5 bases from V and 6 from J; bases not matched to a gene: 13. The CDR3 is 16 amino acids. CDR1 and CDR2 from the germline V gene are SEHNR and FQNEAQ (reference sequence). CDR3 in DNA: TGTGCCAGCAGCCCAGCAGGACAGGGGTTCCTCCATGGCTACACCTTC. Amino acid sequence: CASSPAGQGFLHGYTF.

The rearrangement joins TRBV5-4 to TRBJ2-3; 15 bases align to TRBD2. The CDR3 has 17 amino acids. CDR1 SGHNT and CDR2 YYREEE come from the germline V gene (reference sequence). V was pared by 5 bases and J by 5 bases, with 9 bases of the junction left unmatched. CDR3 bases: TGTGCCAGCAGTTTTGGACTAGCGGGAGGGCCTAAAGATACGCAGTATTTT. Its translation: CASSFGLAGGPKDTQYF. Using reference TRBV5-4 and TRBJ2-3 for the parts outside the CDR3, the full variable domain is ETGVTQSPTHLIKTRGQQVTLRCSSQSGHNTVSWYQQALGQGPQFIFQYYREEENGRGNFPPRFSGLQFPNYSSELNVNALELDDSALYLCASSFGLAGGPKDTQYFGPGTRLTVL.

The rearrangement uses TRBV6-5 and TRBJ2-7, with D perhaps TRBD1 (7 bases). From germline, CDR1 is MNHEY and CDR2 SVGAGI. The CDR3 covers 13 residues. The V gene lost 8 bases and the J gene lost 3 bases, with 14 bases spanning the gap. The CDR3 loop reads CASRGTVLYEQYF. In DNA, the CDR3 is TGTGCCAGCCGCGGGACAGTCCTCTACGAGCAGTACTTC.

The chain carries TRBV27 and TRBJ1-2; no definite D call. Looked up from germline, CDR1 is MNHEY and CDR2 is SMNVEV (reference sequence). This CDR3 region has 13 residues. Trimming removed 5 bases from V and 3 bases from J, with 10 bases in between. CDR3: CASSLNADYGYTF. In DNA form, the CDR3 reads TGTGCCAGCAGTCTTAACGCGGACTATGGCTACACCTTC.

This sequence joins TRBV19 and TRBJ2-1, with 8 bases matching TRBD2. Germline V lookup: CDR1 LNHDA, CDR2 SQIVND (reference sequence). Trimming removed 6 bases from V and 4 bases from J; junction bases left unmatched: 8. The CDR3 covers 15 residues. CDR3 sequence (DNA): TGTGCCAGTAGCCCGGGACTAGGTTTTTACAATGAGCAGTTCTTC. Translation gives CASSPGLGFYNEQFF.

This clone was observed a single time. The rearrangement uses TRBV9 and TRBJ2-2; D uncertain. This CDR3 contains 14 residues. Trimming took off 0 bases at V and 5 bases at J, with 8 bases between the two ends. CDR1 is SGDLS, CDR2 YYNGEE, per germline. CDR3 nucleotide sequence: TGTGCCAGCAGCGTAGAACTACTAACCGGGGAGCTGTTTTTT. Translated: CASSVELLTGELFF.

The CDR3 DNA follows: TGTGCCAGCAGCCCAGGGACAGGAAATTCTAACTATGGCTACACCTTC. This codes for CASSPGTGNSNYGYTF. This chain uses TRBV5-4 with TRBJ1-2; 8 bases are a match to TRBD1. CDR1 SGHNT and CDR2 YYREEE come from the germline V gene (reference sequence). The CDR3 covers 16 residues. V was pared by 4 bases and J by 0 bases, with 8 bases of the junction left unmatched.

This clone was detected only a few times. The V and J genes are TRBV28 and TRBJ2-1; 9 bases are a match to TRBD1. The CDR3 spans 15 residues. The germline CDR1 and CDR2 sequences are MDHEN and SYDVKM. Germline trimming cut 2 bases from V and 5 bases from J; bases unmatched to any gene: 4. The CDR3 nucleotides read TGTGCCAGCAGTTTAGGGGACAGGGCTAACAATGAGCAGTTCTTC. Translating it yields CASSLGDRANNEQFF.

The J gene is TRBJ2-2, the V gene TRBV7-9; D may be TRBD1 (6 bases). CDR3 length equals 14 residues. CDR1 is SEHNR and CDR2 is FQNEAQ in the germline V gene (reference sequence). The V end was cut by 2 bases, the J end by 6 bases, with 10 bases between. DNA for the CDR3: TGTGCCAGCAGCTTAACAGGGTCGGCCGGGGAGCTGTTTTTT. Translation gives CASSLTGSAGELFF.

The rearrangement joins TRBV9 to TRBJ2-1; TRBD2 matches at 11 bases. Germline-derived CDR1 and CDR2 are SGDLS and YYNGEE. V lost 7 bases, J lost 5 bases, and 14 bases stayed unmatched. This CDR3 spans 17 amino acids. The CDR3 DNA reads TGTGCCAGCGAGCCCCGGGCCACTAGCGGGAGACACAATGAGCAGTTCTTC. Its protein product is CASEPRATSGRHNEQFF. The full variable domain, with the rest looked up from reference TRBV9 and TRBJ2-1, is DSGVTQTPKHLITATGQRVTLRCSPRSGDLSVYWYQQSLDQGLQFLIQYYNGEERAKGNILERFSAQQFPDLHSELNLSSLELGDSALYFCASEPRATSGRHNEQFFGPGTRLTVL.

The CDR3 region is CASTNRPGQGPDTQYF. The DNA of the CDR3 is TGTGCCAGCACTAACAGGCCGGGACAGGGACCCGATACGCAGTATTTT. The chain is built from TRBV7-3 and TRBJ2-3, with 9 bases fitting TRBD1. This CDR3 has 16 residues. After removal of 7 bases from V and 6 bases from J, the junction contained 14 bases not matched to a gene. Per germline, CDR1 SGHTA and CDR2 FQGTGA. The full variable domain, rest sourced from reference TRBV7-3 and TRBJ2-3, is GAGVSQTPSNKVTEKGKYVELRCDPISGHTALYWYRQSLGQGPEFLIYFQGTGAADDSGLPNDRFFAVRPEGSVSTLKIQRTERGDSAVYLCASTNRPGQGPDTQYFGPGTRLTVL.

The gene calls are TRBV7-8 and TRBJ2-1, with a possible D match to TRBD2 (5 bases). This CDR3 is built from 17 residues. CDR1 is SGHVS, CDR2 FQNEAQ, per germline. The V end was cut by 4 bases, the J end by 4 bases, with 20 bases between. CDR3 DNA: TGTGCCAGCAGCTCCGACCCGAGGGCTAGCAGATACAATGAGCAGTTCTTC. Protein product: CASSSDPRASRYNEQFF.

V and J are TRBV28 and TRBJ2-7, with D possibly matching TRBD2 (5 bases). The CDR3 is made up of 14 amino acids. Deletions cut 8 bases from V and 2 bases from J, with 16 bases between. Per the germline V gene, CDR1 is MDHEN and CDR2 is SYDVKM. Here the CDR3 reads CASRGLHLTYEQYF. The CDR3 region has the DNA TGTGCCAGCCGAGGACTGCACTTAACCTACGAGCAGTACTTC.